This T cell receptor beta chain was observed in a study of siplizumab effects on memory and regulatory T cells. Study-level findings and limits: The suppressive capacity of proliferating Tregs from siplizumab cultures remained unconfirmed.

Assay used: immunoSEQ multiplex PCR; TCRdb lists only in-frame clones, some missing. In the table there are 94,000 or so clones, roughly 95% of which are singletons. CDR3 length: 12 amino acids. CDR1 is GTSNPN and CDR2 is SVGIG in the germline V gene (reference sequence). The ends were cut back, 0 bases at V and 6 bases at J, with 7 bases in the middle. As regards this clone: Its target is unknown.

Material: naive CD4+ T cells sorted from blood. This chain uses TRBV30 with TRBJ2-3; a weak D match, TRBD2 (6 bases). This TCR was recovered from a human donor in good health. The CDR3 protein is CAWSVRGDTQYF. CDR3 sequence (DNA): TGTGCCTGGAGTGTCCGGGGGGATACGCAGTATTTT. The full variable domain, its missing parts supplied by reference TRBV30 and TRBJ2-3, is SQTIHQWPATLVQPVGSPLSLECTVEGTSNPNLYWYRQAAGRGLQLLFYSVGIGQISSEVPQNLSASRPQDRQFILSSKKLLLSDSGFYLCAWSVRGDTQYFGPGTRLTVL.